Here is one T cell receptor (beta chain) with its context. The data were obtained in a study of control samples from healthy donors and cancer patients. Some clones are missing from TCRdb's copy, which holds only in-frame ones; the method was immunoSEQ multiplex PCR. The table lists 40,000 to 50,000 clones, over 65% of them singletons. This sequence was found in a man aged 60-69 years in good health. The sample taken for sequencing was blood.

CDR3 sequence: CASSSGGIQAKNIQYF. The CDR3 DNA is TGTGCCAGCAGCTCGGGGGGTATCCAGGCCAAAAACATTCAGTACTTC. This sequence joins TRBV7-9 and TRBJ2-4; 7 positions match TRBD2. This CDR3 is 16 amino acids long. Looked up from germline, CDR1 is SEHNR and CDR2 is FQNEAQ (reference sequence). J was trimmed by 1 base and V by 4 bases; bases with no gene match: 7.